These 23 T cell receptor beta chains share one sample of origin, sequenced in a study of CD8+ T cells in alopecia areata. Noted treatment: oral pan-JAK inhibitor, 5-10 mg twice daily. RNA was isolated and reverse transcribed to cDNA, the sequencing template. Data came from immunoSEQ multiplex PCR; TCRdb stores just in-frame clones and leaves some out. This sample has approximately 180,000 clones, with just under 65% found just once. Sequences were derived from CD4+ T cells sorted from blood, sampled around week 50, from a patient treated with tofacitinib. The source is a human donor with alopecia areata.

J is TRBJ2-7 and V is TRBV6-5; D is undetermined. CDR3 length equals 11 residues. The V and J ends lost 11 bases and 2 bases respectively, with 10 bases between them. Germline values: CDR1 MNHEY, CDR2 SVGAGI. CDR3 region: CAVRTPYEQYF. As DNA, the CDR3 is TGTGCCGTACGGACCCCCTACGAGCAGTACTTC.

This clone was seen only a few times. CDR3 sequence: CASSLLNPMDRSSYNEQFF. DNA for the CDR3: TGTGCCAGCAGCTTACTCAATCCTATGGACAGGAGCTCCTACAATGAGCAGTTCTTC. The chain has TRBV7-2 and TRBJ2-1, with TRBD1 identical over 7 bases. The CDR3 length is 19 residues. V lost 2 bases to trimming and J lost 0 bases; unmatched junction nucleotides: 13. Germline loops: CDR1 SGHTA, CDR2 FQGNSA.

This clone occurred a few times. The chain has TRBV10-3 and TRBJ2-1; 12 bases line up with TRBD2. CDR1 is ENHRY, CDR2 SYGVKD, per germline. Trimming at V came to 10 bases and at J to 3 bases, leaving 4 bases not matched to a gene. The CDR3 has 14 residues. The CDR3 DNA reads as TGTGCCACTGGACTAGCGGGGAACTACAATGAGCAGTTCTTC. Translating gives CATGLAGNYNEQFF.

The chain's CDR3 is CASSGGQGAPNEKLFF. CDR3 bases: TGCGCCAGCAGCGGGGGACAGGGGGCACCTAATGAAAAACTGTTTTTT. The rearrangement links TRBV5-1 to TRBJ1-4, with 12 bases aligning to TRBD1. Germline values: CDR1 SGHRS, CDR2 YFSETQ. This CDR3 region has 16 residues. V dropped 4 bases and J dropped 3; count of bases not matched to a gene: 4.

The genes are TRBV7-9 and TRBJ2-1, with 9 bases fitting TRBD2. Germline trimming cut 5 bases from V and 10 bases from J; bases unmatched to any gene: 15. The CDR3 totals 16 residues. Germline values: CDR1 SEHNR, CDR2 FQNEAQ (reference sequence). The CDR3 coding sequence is TGTGCCAGCAGCCCGCCCGGGGGGACTAGCCTCAGGGAGCAGTTCTTC. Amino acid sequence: CASSPPGGTSLREQFF.

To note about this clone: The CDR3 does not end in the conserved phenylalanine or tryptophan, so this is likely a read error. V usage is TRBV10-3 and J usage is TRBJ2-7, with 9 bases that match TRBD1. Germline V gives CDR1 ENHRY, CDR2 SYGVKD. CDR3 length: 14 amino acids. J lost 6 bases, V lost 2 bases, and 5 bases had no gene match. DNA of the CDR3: TGTGCCATCAGTGAGAAGGGACAGGGTGGCGAGCAGTACCTC. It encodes CAISEKGQGGEQYL.

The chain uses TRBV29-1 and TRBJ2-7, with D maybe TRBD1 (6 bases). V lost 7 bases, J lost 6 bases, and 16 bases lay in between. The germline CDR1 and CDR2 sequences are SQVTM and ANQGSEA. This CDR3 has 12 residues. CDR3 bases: TGCAGCGCCAATAGAGGGGGATTCGAGCAGTACTTC. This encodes CSANRGGFEQYF.

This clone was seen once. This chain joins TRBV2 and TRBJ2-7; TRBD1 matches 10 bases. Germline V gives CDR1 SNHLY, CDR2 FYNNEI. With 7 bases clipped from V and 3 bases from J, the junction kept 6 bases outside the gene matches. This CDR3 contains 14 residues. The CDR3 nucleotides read TGTGCCAGCAAGTTGGACAGGGGGGACTACGAGCAGTACTTC. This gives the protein CASKLDRGDYEQYF.

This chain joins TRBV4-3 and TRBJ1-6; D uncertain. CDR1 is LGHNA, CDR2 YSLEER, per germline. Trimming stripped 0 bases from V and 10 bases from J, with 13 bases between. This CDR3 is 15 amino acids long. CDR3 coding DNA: TGCGCCAGCAGCCAAGATCAATGGGAGGGCTCACCCCTCCACTTT. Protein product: CASSQDQWEGSPLHF.

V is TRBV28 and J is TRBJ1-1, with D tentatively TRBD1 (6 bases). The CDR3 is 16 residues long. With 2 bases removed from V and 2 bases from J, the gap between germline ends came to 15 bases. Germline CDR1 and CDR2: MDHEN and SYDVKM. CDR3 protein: CASSLGGVGSNTEAFF. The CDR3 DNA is TGTGCCAGCAGTTTAGGGGGCGTGGGTAGTAACACTGAAGCTTTCTTT.

This CDR3 is CASTVLGPSRPQYF. In nucleotides, the CDR3 is TGTGCCAGCACCGTACTGGGACCCTCCCGTCCGCAGTATTTT. The V and J genes are TRBV7-2 and TRBJ2-3; D could derive from TRBD1 or TRBD2 (5 bases each). The germline gives CDR1 SGHTA, CDR2 FQGNSA. Trimming shortened V by 7 bases and J by 10 bases, and 21 bases separated the two germline ends. CDR3 size: 14 residues.

The CDR3 nucleotides read TGCGCCAGCAGCCAAGATCTCGTGGATACGCAGTATTTT. Protein sequence: CASSQDLVDTQYF. The gene calls are TRBV4-3 and TRBJ2-3, with D hard to call. The CDR3 has 13 amino acids. With 0 bases removed from V and 6 bases from J, the gap between germline ends came to 7 bases. Germline assignment: CDR1 LGHNA and CDR2 YSLEER.

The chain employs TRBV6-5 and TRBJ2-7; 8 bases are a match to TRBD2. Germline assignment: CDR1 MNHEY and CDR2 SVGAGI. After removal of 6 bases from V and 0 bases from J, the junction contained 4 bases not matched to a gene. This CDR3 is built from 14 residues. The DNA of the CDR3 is TGTGCCAGCAGAACCGGGACTAGCTCCTACGAGCAGTACTTC. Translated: CASRTGTSSYEQYF.

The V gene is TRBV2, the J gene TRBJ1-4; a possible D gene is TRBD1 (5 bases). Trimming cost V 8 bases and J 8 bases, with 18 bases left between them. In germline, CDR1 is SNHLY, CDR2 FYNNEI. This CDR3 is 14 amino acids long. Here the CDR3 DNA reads TGTGCCAGCCAAATGGAGGGGAAGGGGGAAAAACTGTTTTTT. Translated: CASQMEGKGEKLFF.

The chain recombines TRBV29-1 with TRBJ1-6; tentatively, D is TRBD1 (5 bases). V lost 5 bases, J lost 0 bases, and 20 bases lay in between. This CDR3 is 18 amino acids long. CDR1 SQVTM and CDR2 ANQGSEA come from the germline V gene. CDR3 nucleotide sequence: TGCAGCGTTCTCTTGGCCGGGGGGGGAAGCTCCTATAATTCACCCCTCCACTTT. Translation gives CSVLLAGGGSSYNSPLHF.

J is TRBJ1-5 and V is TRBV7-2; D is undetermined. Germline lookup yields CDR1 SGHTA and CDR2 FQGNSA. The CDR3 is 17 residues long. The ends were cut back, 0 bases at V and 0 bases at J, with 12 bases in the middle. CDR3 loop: CASSLALTGYSNQPQHF. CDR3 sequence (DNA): TGTGCCAGCAGCTTAGCGCTGACGGGCTATAGCAATCAGCCCCAGCATTTT.

CDR3 DNA sequence: TGTGCCAGCAGTACAACAGGGGATAATTCACCCCTCCACTTT. Its translation: CASSTTGDNSPLHF. The chain is built from TRBV9 and TRBJ1-6; 7 nucleotides line up with TRBD1. Germline V gene sequence: CDR1 SGDLS, CDR2 YYNGEE. Trimming cost V 5 bases and J 5 bases; bases outside gene matches: 4. This CDR3 spans 14 amino acids.

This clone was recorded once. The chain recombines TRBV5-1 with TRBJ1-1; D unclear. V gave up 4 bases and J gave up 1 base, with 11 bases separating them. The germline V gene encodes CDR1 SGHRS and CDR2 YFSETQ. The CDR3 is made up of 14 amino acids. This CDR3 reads CASSPETANTEAFF. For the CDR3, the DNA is TGCGCCAGCAGCCCCGAAACAGCGAACACTGAAGCTTTCTTT.

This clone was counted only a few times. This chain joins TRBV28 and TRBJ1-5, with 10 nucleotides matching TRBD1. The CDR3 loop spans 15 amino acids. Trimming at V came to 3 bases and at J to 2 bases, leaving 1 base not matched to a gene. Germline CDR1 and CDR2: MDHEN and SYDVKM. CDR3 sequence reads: CASSLGTGGNQPQHF. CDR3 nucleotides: TGTGCCAGCAGTTTGGGGACAGGGGGCAATCAGCCCCAGCATTTT.

The CDR3: CASSEKGYEQYF. CDR3 sequence (DNA): TGTGCCAGCAGTGAGAAAGGGTACGAGCAGTACTTC. The gene calls are TRBV2 and TRBJ2-7; D remains ambiguous. V shed 3 bases and J shed 4 bases, with 7 bases lying between them. CDR3 length equals 12 residues. Looked up from germline, CDR1 is SNHLY and CDR2 is FYNNEI.

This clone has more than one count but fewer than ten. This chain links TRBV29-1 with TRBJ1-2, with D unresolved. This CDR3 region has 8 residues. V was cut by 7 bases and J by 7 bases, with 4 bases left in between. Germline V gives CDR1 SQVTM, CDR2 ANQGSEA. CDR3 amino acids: CSDAGYTF. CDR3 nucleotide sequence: TGCAGCGATGCTGGCTACACCTTC.

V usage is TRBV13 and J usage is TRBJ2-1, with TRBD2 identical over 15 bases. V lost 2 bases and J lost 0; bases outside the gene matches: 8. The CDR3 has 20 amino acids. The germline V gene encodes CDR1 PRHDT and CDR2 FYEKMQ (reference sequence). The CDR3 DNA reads TGTGCCAGCAGCTTAAATGGACTAGCGGGGGGGCCTTCCTCCTACAATGAGCAGTTCTTC. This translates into CASSLNGLAGGPSSYNEQFF.

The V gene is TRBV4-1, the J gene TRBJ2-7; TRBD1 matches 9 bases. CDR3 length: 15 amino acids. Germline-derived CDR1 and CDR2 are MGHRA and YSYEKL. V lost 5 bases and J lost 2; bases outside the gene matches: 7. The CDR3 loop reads CASSVRQGVAYEQYF. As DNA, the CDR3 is TGCGCCAGCAGCGTTAGACAGGGGGTCGCCTACGAGCAGTACTTC.